The entry below gives a single T cell receptor (beta chain) sequence along with its context. One end of the junction varies from germline; a read error may be responsible. The length of the CDR3 is 18 residues. Per germline, CDR1 SSHAT and CDR2 FNYEAQ (reference sequence). The sample originates from a study of shared clonotypes between healthy human individuals. This table comes from immunoSEQ multiplex PCR, and its TCRdb copy is limited to in-frame clones, with some not included. The sample contains millions of clones, roughly 92% of which appear only once. Sequenced material: naive CD4+ T cells sorted from blood. Subset given: CD45RA+ positively selected. This chain connects TRBV7-7 to TRBJ1-5, with D hard to call. The sequence was collected from a young man in good health. CDR3 sequence (DNA): TGTGCTAGCAGCTTAGGCCTTGTTTGGACCGAGAGCAATCAGCCCCAGCATTTT. It is translated as CASSLGLVWTESNQPQHF. Full variable domain (missing parts from reference TRBV7-7 and TRBJ1-5): GAGVSQSPRYKVTKRGQDVTLRCDPISSHATLYWYQQALGQGPEFLTYFNYEAQPDKSGLPSDRFSAERPEGSISTLTIQRTEQRDSAMYRCASSLGLVWTESNQPQHFGDGTRLSIL.